This T cell receptor delta chain emerged from a study of γδ T cells in repeated Plasmodium falciparum infection. In the study overall: The natural-infection arm compared Malian children under seasonal malaria with matched Australian children. Four controlled malaria infections with P. falciparum NF54 spanned about 640 days.

Germline assignment: CDR1 TSWWSYY and CDR2 QGS. The CDR3 is 24 residues long. V was clipped by 2 bases and J by 0 bases; unmatched bases: 29. This clone has more than one count but fewer than ten. TCRdb assigns this DNA the protein of a much larger clone, which departs from its translation at residue 13; this likely reflects a read error, and the protein shown comes from translating the DNA. TCRdb re-called clones from the multiplex PCR reads using CATT. The data contain some 51,000 delta-chain clones, 1.9% of them singletons. Bulk repertoires came from Vgamma9/Vdelta2+ or Vdelta2-negative gammadelta T cells flow-sorted from PBMC.

The receptor's source is a pool of human donors (malaria-infected and uninfected, not separated). The V gene is TRDV1, the J gene TRDJ1; 8 bases are a match to TRDD3. The sample taken for sequencing was gamma-delta T cells from blood. Here the CDR3 reads CALGEDLCSRGYTFGKKYTDKLIF. The DNA of the CDR3 is TGTGCTCTTGGGGAAGACCTGTGTTCTCGGGGATACACTTTCGGTAAAAAGTACACCGATAAACTCATCTTT.